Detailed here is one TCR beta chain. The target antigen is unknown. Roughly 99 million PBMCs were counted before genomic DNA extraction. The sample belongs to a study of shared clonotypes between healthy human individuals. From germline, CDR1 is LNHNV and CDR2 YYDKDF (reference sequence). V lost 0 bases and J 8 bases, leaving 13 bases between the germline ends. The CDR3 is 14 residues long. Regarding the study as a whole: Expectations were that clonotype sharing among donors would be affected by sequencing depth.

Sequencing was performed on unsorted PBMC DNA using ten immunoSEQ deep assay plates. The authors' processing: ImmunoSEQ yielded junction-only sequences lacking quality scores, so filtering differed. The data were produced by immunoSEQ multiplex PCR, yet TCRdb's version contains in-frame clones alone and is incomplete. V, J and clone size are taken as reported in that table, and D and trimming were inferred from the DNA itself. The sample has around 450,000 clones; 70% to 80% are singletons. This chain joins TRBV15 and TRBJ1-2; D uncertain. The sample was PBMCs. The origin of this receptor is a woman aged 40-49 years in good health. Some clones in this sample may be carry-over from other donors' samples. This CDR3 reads CATSRDAGAWGYTF. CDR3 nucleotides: TGTGCCACCAGCAGAGATGCAGGCGCGTGGGGCTACACCTTC.